This entry concerns a single TCR beta chain. Its antigen is undetermined. Donors were drawn from the roughly 120-subject validation cohort, separate from the approximately 680-subject first cohort. Sequencing was performed with immunoSEQ multiplex PCR; in TCRdb, only in-frame clones are kept and a portion is missing. The data contain about 130,000 clones, roughly 87% of them seen just once; the ten biggest clones take up 1% to 1.5%. These data belong to a study of cytomegalovirus exposure and HLA in healthy donors. The overall study: The 90 to 150 validation repertoires used the same platform as the 666 first-cohort repertoires, a later analysis reported. Whole-study results and caveats: There were about 160 TCR beta chains listed as cytomegalovirus-associated.

There are 15 residues in the CDR3. The germline CDR1 and CDR2 sequences are SGHAT and FQNNGV. The ends lost 5 bases at V and 4 bases at J; junction bases unmatched: 9. This chain links TRBV11-2 with TRBJ2-7, with 9 bases identical to TRBD2. Sequenced: PBMCs. The clonotype was recovered from a woman under 30 in good health and CMV-seronegative. The DNA for the CDR3 is TGTGCCAGCAGCCCCTTTAGCGGGGGCCGGTACGAGCAGTACTTC. It yields the protein CASSPFSGGRYEQYF.